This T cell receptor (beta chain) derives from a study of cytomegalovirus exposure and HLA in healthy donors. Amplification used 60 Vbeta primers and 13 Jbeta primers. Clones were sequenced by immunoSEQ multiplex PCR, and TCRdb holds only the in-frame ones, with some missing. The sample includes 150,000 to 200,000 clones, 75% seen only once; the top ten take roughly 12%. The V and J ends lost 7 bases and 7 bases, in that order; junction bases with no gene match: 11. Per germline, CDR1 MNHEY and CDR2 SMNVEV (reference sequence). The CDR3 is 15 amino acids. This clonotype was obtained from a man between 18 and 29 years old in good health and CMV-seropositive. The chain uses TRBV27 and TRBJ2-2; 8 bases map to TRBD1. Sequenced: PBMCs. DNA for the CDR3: TGTGCCAGCACTGAGACAGGGGTGCTCGGCGGGGAGCTGTTTTTT. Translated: CASTETGVLGGELFF.